Below are 27 T cell receptor beta chains sequenced from a single sample in a study of PD-1 blockade in classical Hodgkin lymphoma. The time point is: cycle 4 day 1 (C4D1), after more than 5 weeks of nivolumab. In every patient, relapse followed autologous stem cell transplantation, while exposure to brentuximab vedotin differed. Out of thawed PBMCs, magnetic negative selection purified CD4+ T cells. Produced via immunoSEQ multiplex PCR; TCRdb's table is partial and in-frame only. This sample carries about 13,000 clones, around 85% of them seen once, and the ten largest clones take more than 0.85%. The sample consisted of CD4+ T cells from blood, taken before the fourth cycle of nivolumab. These receptors came from a human donor with classical Hodgkin lymphoma.

V gene TRBV14 combines with J gene TRBJ2-5, with D possibly matching TRBD1 (6 bases). This CDR3 comprises 14 residues. The V and J ends lost 4 bases and 0 bases respectively, with 9 bases between them. Per the germline V gene, CDR1 is SGHDN and CDR2 is FVKESK. CDR3 nucleotide sequence: TGTGCCAGCAGCCCCGGACAGTACCAAGAGACCCAGTACTTC. Its translation is CASSPGQYQETQYF.

The chain recombines TRBV28 with TRBJ2-3, with D maybe TRBD2 (5 bases). Germline assignment: CDR1 MDHEN and CDR2 SYDVKM. V lost 6 bases and J 0 bases, leaving 13 bases between the germline ends. This CDR3 has 15 amino acids. CDR3 region: CASRLVATSTDTQYF. The CDR3 bases are TGTGCCAGCAGACTAGTGGCTACTAGCACAGATACGCAGTATTTT.

This CDR3 is CASSLSGTFGYTF. Written as DNA, the CDR3 is TGTGCCAGCAGTTTATCCGGGACATTCGGCTACACCTTC. The V and J genes are TRBV27 and TRBJ1-2; D may be TRBD1 (6 bases). Germline lookup yields CDR1 MNHEY and CDR2 SMNVEV (reference sequence). This CDR3 has 13 amino acids. The germline V and J ends were trimmed by 0 bases and 8 bases, with 10 bases remaining between them.

This chain joins TRBV7-2 and TRBJ2-1; D unresolved. Germline CDR1 and CDR2: SGHTA and FQGNSA. The V end lost 1 base, the J end lost 11 bases, and 6 bases lay between the germline ends. The CDR3 contains 11 residues. The CDR3 region has the DNA TGTGCCAGCAGCTTAGGAGTTAAGCAGTTCTTC. Its translation: CASSLGVKQFF.

The chain is built from TRBV27 and TRBJ2-3, with D possibly being TRBD2 (5 bases). Trimming removed 4 bases at V and 4 bases at J, with 12 bases between. The germline V gene encodes CDR1 MNHEY and CDR2 SMNVEV (reference sequence). CDR3 length: 14 amino acids. DNA of the CDR3: TGTGCCAGCAGTTACCTGGACGGGGCAGATACGCAGTATTTT. Its translation: CASSYLDGADTQYF.

The chain joins TRBV13 to TRBJ1-1, with 7 bases aligning to TRBD1. V trimming: 5 bases; J trimming: 5 bases; junction bases outside the gene matches: 8. The CDR3 runs 14 residues. Looked up from germline, CDR1 is PRHDT and CDR2 is FYEKMQ (reference sequence). DNA for the CDR3: TGTGCCAGCAGCCCTTTGACAGGGACGACTGAAGCTTTCTTT. Protein: CASSPLTGTTEAFF.

V is TRBV7-2 and J is TRBJ2-7, with 9 bases matching TRBD2. Losses at the gene ends were 6 bases for V and 9 bases for J; bases not matched to a gene: 15. This CDR3 is 15 amino acids long. Germline loops: CDR1 SGHTA, CDR2 FQGNSA. CDR3 sequence (DNA): TGTGCCAGCAGTTCCCTTAGCGGGAGCTTCCTAGGGCAGTACTTC. The encoded protein is CASSSLSGSFLGQYF.

The V and J genes are TRBV28 and TRBJ1-1; a weak D match, TRBD1 (5 bases). The CDR3 loop spans 15 amino acids. V lost 0 bases to trimming and J lost 2 bases, with 10 bases between them. Germline values: CDR1 MDHEN, CDR2 SYDVKM. In DNA form, the CDR3 reads TGTGCCAGCAGTTTATGGAGGACATTAAACACTGAAGCTTTCTTT. Translation: CASSLWRTLNTEAFF. Together with reference TRBV28 and TRBJ1-1, the CDR3 gives the full variable domain: DVKVTQSSRYLVKRTGEKVFLECVQDMDHENMFWYRQDPGLGLRLIYFSYDVKMKEKGDIPEGYSVSREKKERFSLILESASTNQTSMYLCASSLWRTLNTEAFFGQGTRLTVV.

This clone has just one count. V is TRBV7-7 and J is TRBJ2-3, with D perhaps TRBD2 (5 bases). The CDR3 consists of 13 residues. Trimming cost V 5 bases and J 5 bases, with 11 bases left between them. Germline V gives CDR1 SSHAT, CDR2 FNYEAQ (reference sequence). CDR3 in amino acids: CASSPSSGDTQYF. The CDR3 DNA reads as TGTGCCAGCAGCCCTAGCTCCGGAGATACGCAGTATTTT.

This clone was detected only a few times. This sequence joins TRBV2 and TRBJ2-7; D possibly corresponds to TRBD2 (6 bases). Trimming removed 8 bases at V and 5 bases at J, with 13 bases between. The germline V gene has CDR1 SNHLY and CDR2 FYNNEI. The CDR3 covers 12 residues. This CDR3 reads CASWRGFDEQYF. CDR3 DNA: TGTGCCAGCTGGAGGGGCTTCGACGAGCAGTACTTC.

The chain links TRBV2 to TRBJ2-2; 9 bases agree with TRBD1. CDR3 length equals 14 residues. V was clipped by 6 bases and J by 7 bases; unmatched bases: 6. Germline V lookup: CDR1 SNHLY, CDR2 FYNNEI. The CDR3 loop reads CASSYRGRYGELFF. The CDR3 nucleotides are TGTGCCAGCAGCTACAGGGGGCGCTACGGGGAGCTGTTTTTT.

V gene TRBV12-5 combines with J gene TRBJ2-7, with D maybe TRBD1 (6 bases). The CDR3 spans 17 residues. The ends were cut back, 0 bases at V and 6 bases at J, with 21 bases in the middle. Germline CDR1 is LGHNT and CDR2 is FRNRAP. This chain's CDR3 is CASGLVIGQPTASEQYF. The DNA of the CDR3 is TGTGCTAGTGGTTTGGTAATTGGACAGCCGACGGCGAGCGAGCAGTACTTC.

The genes are TRBV7-9 and TRBJ2-5; 7 nucleotides agree with TRBD1. CDR3 length: 15 residues. Trimming took 5 bases from V and 2 from J; bases not matched to a gene: 8. Germline CDR1 reads SEHNR; CDR2 reads FQNEAQ (reference sequence). CDR3 loop: CASSPPRQGQETQYF. CDR3 in DNA: TGTGCCAGCAGCCCCCCACGACAGGGTCAAGAGACCCAGTACTTC.

V gene TRBV7-9 combines with J gene TRBJ2-7; 11 bases map to TRBD1. The CDR3 is 15 amino acids. The V gene end was trimmed by 5 bases and the J gene end by 2 bases; junction bases not matched to a gene: 5. The germline CDR1 and CDR2 sequences are SEHNR and FQNEAQ (reference sequence). The CDR3 protein is CASSRGTGGPYEQYF. The CDR3, as DNA: TGTGCCAGCAGCCGCGGGACAGGGGGTCCCTACGAGCAGTACTTC. Supplemented by reference TRBV7-9 and TRBJ2-7, the full variable domain reads DTGVSQNPRHKITKRGQNVTFRCDPISEHNRLYWYRQTLGQGPEFLTYFQNEAQLEKSRLLSDRFSAERPKGSFSTLEIQRTEQGDSAMYLCASSRGTGGPYEQYFGPGTRLTVT.

Written as DNA, the CDR3 is TGTGCCAGTAGTATAGTTGGCAGAAACTATGGCTACACCTTC. This translates into CASSIVGRNYGYTF. The J gene is TRBJ1-2, the V gene TRBV19, with D uncertain. The CDR3 is 14 residues long. CDR1 is LNHDA and CDR2 is SQIVND in the germline V gene (reference sequence). V shed 1 base and J shed 2 bases, with 8 bases lying between them.

V and J are TRBV7-9 and TRBJ1-3; D call uncertain. The CDR3 totals 12 residues. Germline CDR1 is SEHNR and CDR2 is FQNEAQ (reference sequence). V lost 5 bases and J 4 bases, leaving 6 bases between the germline ends. CDR3 bases: TGTGCCAGCAGCCCCCTAGGAAACACCATATATTTT. Translating it yields CASSPLGNTIYF.

The chain employs TRBV6-1 and TRBJ2-1; no clear D gene. The CDR3 contains 12 residues. The V end lost 6 bases, the J end lost 7 bases, and 10 bases lay between the germline ends. Germline V gives CDR1 MNHNS, CDR2 SASEGT. The CDR3 bases are TGTGCCAGCAGGTTGAGGCTAAATGAGCAGTTCTTC. The encoded protein is CASRLRLNEQFF.

V is TRBV30 and J is TRBJ1-2; 7 bases agree with TRBD1. Germline V lookup: CDR1 GTSNPN, CDR2 SVGIG (reference sequence). V dropped 0 bases and J dropped 1; count of bases not matched to a gene: 8. The CDR3 runs to 16 residues. The CDR3 nucleotides read TGTGCCTGGAGTGTAATCCCAGGGGGGGGTAACTATGGCTACACCTTC. Its protein is CAWSVIPGGGNYGYTF.

V and J are TRBV27 and TRBJ2-5, with a possible D match to TRBD2 (5 bases). CDR3 length: 13 amino acids. CDR1 and CDR2 (germline): MNHEY, SMNVEV (reference sequence). Trimming stripped 4 bases from V and 1 base from J, with 7 bases between. The CDR3 nucleotides read TGTGCCAGCAGTTGGAGGTTCCAAGAGACCCAGTACTTC. Translated, it gives CASSWRFQETQYF.

The chain employs TRBV30 and TRBJ1-2; D remains unclear. V gave up 3 bases and J gave up 1 base, with 9 bases separating them. Germline CDR1 is GTSNPN and CDR2 is SVGIG (reference sequence). CDR3 length equals 13 residues. The CDR3 sequence: CAWRAGYNYGYTF. The CDR3 DNA reads TGTGCCTGGAGGGCGGGGTATAACTATGGCTACACCTTC.

The chain has TRBV5-6 and TRBJ2-7; 8 bases line up with TRBD1. CDR3 length: 14 residues. Germline CDR1 reads SGHDT; CDR2 reads YYEEEE. Trimming took 7 bases from V and 3 from J; bases not matched to a gene: 9. The CDR3 loop is CASAPWDRFYEQYF. Written as DNA, the CDR3 is TGTGCCAGCGCACCCTGGGACAGGTTCTACGAGCAGTACTTC.

This sequence joins TRBV30 and TRBJ2-7; the D is unclear. CDR3 length: 12 residues. The V and J ends lost 8 bases and 5 bases respectively, with 16 bases between them. CDR1 and CDR2 from the germline V gene are GTSNPN and SVGIG (reference sequence). For the CDR3, the DNA is TGTGCCCTGGAGATTGTGAGGAACGAGCAGTACTTC. It yields the protein CALEIVRNEQYF. The variable domain in full, with the rest retrieved from reference TRBV30 and TRBJ2-7, is SQTIHQWPATLVQPVGSPLSLECTVEGTSNPNLYWYRQAAGRGLQLLFYSVGIGQISSEVPQNLSASRPQDRQFILSSKKLLLSDSGFYLCALEIVRNEQYFGPGTRLTVT.

CDR3 residues: CASKRTDYGYTF. DNA for the CDR3: TGTGCCAGCAAGAGGACAGATTATGGCTACACCTTC. This chain links TRBV28 with TRBJ1-2; TRBD1 is a possible D gene (6 bases). The germline V gene has CDR1 MDHEN and CDR2 SYDVKM. The CDR3 runs 12 residues. Trimming stripped 7 bases from V and 5 bases from J, with 11 bases between.

This rearrangement joins TRBV9 to TRBJ2-1, with D unclear. V was clipped by 2 bases and J by 2 bases, with 11 bases between them. The CDR3 covers 15 residues. Germline V CDR1 and CDR2: SGDLS, YYNGEE. The CDR3 region is CASSVEDGTYNEQFF. CDR3 nucleotides: TGTGCCAGCAGCGTTGAGGACGGAACCTACAATGAGCAGTTCTTC.

The rearrangement uses TRBV11-2 and TRBJ1-1, with D maybe TRBD1 (5 bases). V was trimmed by 5 bases and J by 0 bases, leaving 13 bases between them. CDR3 length: 15 amino acids. Germline values: CDR1 SGHAT, CDR2 FQNNGV. CDR3 loop: CASSPVDSLNTEAFF. The CDR3 nucleotides read TGTGCCAGCAGCCCCGTCGACAGTTTGAACACTGAAGCTTTCTTT.

The chain is built from TRBV27 and TRBJ2-5, with 9 nucleotides matching TRBD2. The J call may be mistaken, given a closer DNA end match to TRBJ2-7. The CDR3 extends over 14 amino acids. The germline gives CDR1 MNHEY, CDR2 SMNVEV (reference sequence). CDR3 amino acids: CATRRSAGGYEQYF. The CDR3, as DNA: TGTGCCACCCGGAGGAGTGCGGGGGGGTACGAGCAGTACTTC.

The rearrangement joins TRBV5-1 to TRBJ2-1; D not resolved. In germline, CDR1 is SGHRS, CDR2 YFSETQ. The CDR3 has 13 residues. The V end was cut by 4 bases, the J end by 4 bases, with 9 bases between. The CDR3 spells CASSGIGYNEQFF. The CDR3 bases are TGCGCCAGCAGCGGGATAGGGTACAATGAGCAGTTCTTC. The variable domain in full, with the rest retrieved from reference TRBV5-1 and TRBJ2-1, is KAGVTQTPRYLIKTRGQQVTLSCSPISGHRSVSWYQQTPGQGLQFLFEYFSETQRNKGNFPGRFSGRQFSNSRSEMNVSTLELGDSALYLCASSGIGYNEQFFGPGTRLTVL.